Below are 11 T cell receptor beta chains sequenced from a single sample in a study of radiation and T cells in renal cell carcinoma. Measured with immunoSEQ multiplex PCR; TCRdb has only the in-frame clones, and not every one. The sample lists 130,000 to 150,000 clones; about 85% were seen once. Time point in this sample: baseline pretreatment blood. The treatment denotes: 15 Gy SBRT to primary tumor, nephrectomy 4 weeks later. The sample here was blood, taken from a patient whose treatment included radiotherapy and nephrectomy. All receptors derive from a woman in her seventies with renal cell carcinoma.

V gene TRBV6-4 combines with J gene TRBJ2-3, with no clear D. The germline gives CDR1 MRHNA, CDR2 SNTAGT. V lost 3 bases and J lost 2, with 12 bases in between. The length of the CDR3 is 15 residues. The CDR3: CASSEGPYPTDTQYF. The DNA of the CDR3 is TGTGCCAGCAGTGAAGGTCCCTATCCCACAGATACGCAGTATTTT.

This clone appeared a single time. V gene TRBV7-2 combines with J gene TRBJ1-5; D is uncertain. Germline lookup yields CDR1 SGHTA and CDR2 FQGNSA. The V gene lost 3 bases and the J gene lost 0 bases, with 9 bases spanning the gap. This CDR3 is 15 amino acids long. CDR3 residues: CASSFSRNSNQPQHF. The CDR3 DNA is TGTGCCAGCAGCTTTTCGAGAAATAGCAATCAGCCCCAGCATTTT.

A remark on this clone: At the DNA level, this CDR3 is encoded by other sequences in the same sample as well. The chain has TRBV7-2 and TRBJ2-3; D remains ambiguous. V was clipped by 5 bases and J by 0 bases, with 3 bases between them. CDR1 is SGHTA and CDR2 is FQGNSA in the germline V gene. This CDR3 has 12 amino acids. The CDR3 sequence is CASSPSTDTQYF. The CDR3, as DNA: TGTGCCAGCAGCCCAAGCACAGATACGCAGTATTTT.

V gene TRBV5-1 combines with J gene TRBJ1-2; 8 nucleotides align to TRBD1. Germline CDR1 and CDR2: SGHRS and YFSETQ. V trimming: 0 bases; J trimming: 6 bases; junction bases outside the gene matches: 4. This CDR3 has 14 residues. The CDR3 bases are TGCGCCAGCAGCTTGGGACAGGGGAGGAATGGCTACACCTTC. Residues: CASSLGQGRNGYTF. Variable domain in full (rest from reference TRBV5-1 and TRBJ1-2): KAGVTQTPRYLIKTRGQQVTLSCSPISGHRSVSWYQQTPGQGLQFLFEYFSETQRNKGNFPGRFSGRQFSNSRSEMNVSTLELGDSALYLCASSLGQGRNGYTFGSGTRLTVV.

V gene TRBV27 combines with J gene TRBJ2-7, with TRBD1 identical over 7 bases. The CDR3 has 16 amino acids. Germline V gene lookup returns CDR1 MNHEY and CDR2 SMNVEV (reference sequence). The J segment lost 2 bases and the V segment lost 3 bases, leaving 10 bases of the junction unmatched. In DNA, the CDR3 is TGTGCCAGCAGTTTCGCCCCGCCGGGACAGACCTACGAGCAGTACTTC. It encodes CASSFAPPGQTYEQYF.

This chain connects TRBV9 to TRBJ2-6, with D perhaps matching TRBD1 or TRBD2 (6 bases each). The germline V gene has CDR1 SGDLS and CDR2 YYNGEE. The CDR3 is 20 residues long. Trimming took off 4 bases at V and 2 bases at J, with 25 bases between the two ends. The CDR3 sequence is CASSFTWGAGTGTGANVLTF. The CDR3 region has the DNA TGTGCCAGCAGCTTTACATGGGGGGCGGGGACCGGTACTGGGGCCAACGTCCTGACTTTC.

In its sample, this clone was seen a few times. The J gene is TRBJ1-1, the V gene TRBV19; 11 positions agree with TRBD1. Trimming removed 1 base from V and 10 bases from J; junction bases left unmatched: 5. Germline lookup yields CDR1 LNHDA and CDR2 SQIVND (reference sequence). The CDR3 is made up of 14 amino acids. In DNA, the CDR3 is TGTGCCAGTAGTATAGCTGGACAGGGGGCCGGAGCTTTCTTT. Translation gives CASSIAGQGAGAFF.

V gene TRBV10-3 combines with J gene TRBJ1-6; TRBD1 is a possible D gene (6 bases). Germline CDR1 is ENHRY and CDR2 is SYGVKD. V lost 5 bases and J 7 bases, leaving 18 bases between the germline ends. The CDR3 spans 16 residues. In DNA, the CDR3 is TGTGCCATCAGTTCTCACGGGGGTCAGGGGAATTCACCCCTCCACTTT. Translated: CAISSHGGQGNSPLHF.

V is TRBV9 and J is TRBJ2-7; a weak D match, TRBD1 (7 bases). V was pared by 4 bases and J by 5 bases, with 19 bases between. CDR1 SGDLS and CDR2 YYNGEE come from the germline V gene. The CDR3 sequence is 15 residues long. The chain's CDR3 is CASSPQGGWRNEQYF. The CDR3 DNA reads TGTGCCAGCAGCCCCCAGGGGGGATGGAGGAACGAGCAGTACTTC.

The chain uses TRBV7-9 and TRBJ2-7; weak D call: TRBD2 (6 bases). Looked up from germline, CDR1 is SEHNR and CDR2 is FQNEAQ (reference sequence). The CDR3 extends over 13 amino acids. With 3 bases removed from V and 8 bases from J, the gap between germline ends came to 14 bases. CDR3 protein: CASSFSSGFQQYF. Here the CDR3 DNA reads TGTGCCAGCAGCTTCAGTAGCGGTTTTCAGCAGTACTTC.

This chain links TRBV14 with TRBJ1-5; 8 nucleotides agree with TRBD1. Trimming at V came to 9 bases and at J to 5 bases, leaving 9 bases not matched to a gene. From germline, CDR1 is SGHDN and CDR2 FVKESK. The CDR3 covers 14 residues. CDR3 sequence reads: CASSQGVTDQPQHF. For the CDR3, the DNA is TGTGCCAGTTCACAGGGGGTTACGGATCAGCCCCAGCATTTT.